Listed here are 14 T cell receptor beta chains from one sample, sequenced in a study of blood T cell repertoires in COVID-19. Assay used: immunoSEQ multiplex PCR; TCRdb lists only in-frame clones, some missing. Here the sample spans approximately 21,000 clones, less than 75% being singletons. Sample: peripheral blood. Source of these receptors: a human donor in a cohort sampled during active or convalescent COVID-19.

The rearrangement links TRBV5-6 to TRBJ1-3; D is unresolved. The CDR3 sequence is 12 residues long. With 4 bases removed from V and 4 bases from J, the gap between germline ends came to 6 bases. Germline loops: CDR1 SGHDT, CDR2 YYEEEE. CDR3 loop: CASSQQGNTIYF. The CDR3 DNA follows: TGTGCCAGCAGCCAACAGGGAAACACCATATATTTT.

CDR3 DNA sequence: TGTGCCACCAGCAGAGATCGGTCAGGGGGAGAGACCCAGTACTTC. Translating it yields CATSRDRSGGETQYF. The J gene is TRBJ2-5, the V gene TRBV15, with 7 bases fitting TRBD1. This CDR3 spans 15 amino acids. V lost 0 bases, J lost 4 bases, and 5 bases stayed unmatched. Germline-derived CDR1 and CDR2 are LNHNV and YYDKDF (reference sequence). Supplemented by reference TRBV15 and TRBJ2-5, the full variable domain reads DAMVIQNPRYQVTQFGKPVTLSCSQTLNHNVMYWYQQKSSQAPKLLFHYYDKDFNNEADTPDNFQSRRPNTSFCFLDIRSPGLGDTAMYLCATSRDRSGGETQYFGPGTRLLVL.

The gene calls are TRBV5-1 and TRBJ1-5; 9 bases are shared with TRBD1. From germline, CDR1 is SGHRS and CDR2 YFSETQ. The CDR3 spans 15 residues. V shed 4 bases and J 2 bases; nucleotides not matched to a gene: 4. The CDR3 loop is CASSLGQGGNQPQHF. CDR3 DNA sequence: TGCGCCAGCAGCCTGGGACAGGGAGGCAATCAGCCCCAGCATTTT.

This chain links TRBV5-1 with TRBJ2-7, with D possibly matching TRBD1 (5 bases). V gave up 2 bases and J gave up 11 bases, with 23 bases separating them. Germline V lookup: CDR1 SGHRS, CDR2 YFSETQ. The CDR3 loop spans 15 amino acids. CDR3 in DNA: TGCGCCAGCAGCTTCGAGCAGGGCCTAGGTGGAGTAAAGTACTTC. Protein sequence: CASSFEQGLGGVKYF.

In this sample, this clone turned up a few times. The chain couples TRBV6-2 or TRBV6-3 to TRBJ1-5, with 10 bases lining up with TRBD1. CDR3 length: 16 amino acids. Germline loops: CDR1 MNHEY, CDR2 SVGEGT. Trimming took 0 bases from V and 6 from J; bases not matched to a gene: 5. The chain's CDR3 is CASSYSTGGKSQPQHF. The CDR3 DNA is TGTGCCAGCAGTTACTCGACAGGGGGCAAGAGTCAGCCCCAGCATTTT.

J is TRBJ2-5 and V is TRBV10-2; D perhaps matches TRBD2 (5 bases). V dropped 5 bases and J dropped 6 bases, with 7 bases sitting between them. The germline V gene encodes CDR1 WSHSY and CDR2 SAAADI. The CDR3 has 11 amino acids. Here the CDR3 reads CASSFGKTQYF. CDR3 coding DNA: TGCGCCAGCAGTTTCGGGAAGACCCAGTACTTC.

The V call is TRBV18, the J call TRBJ1-2, with 7 bases fitting TRBD1. CDR3 length: 13 residues. With V trimmed by 6 bases and J by 3 bases, 4 bases remained unmatched. Germline CDR1 reads KGHSH; CDR2 reads LQKENI. This CDR3 is CASSRQGDYGYTF. CDR3 DNA: TGTGCCAGCTCTAGGCAGGGGGACTATGGCTACACCTTC.

This rearrangement joins TRBV19 to TRBJ1-2, with a possible D match to TRBD1 (6 bases). The CDR3 covers 14 residues. Between the trimmed V and J ends, which lost 3 bases and 0 bases, there was a span of 8 bases. Germline CDR1 reads LNHDA; CDR2 reads SQIVND (reference sequence). The CDR3 nucleotides read TGTGCCAGTAGTATTGGACAGTCTAACTATGGCTACACCTTC. It codes for CASSIGQSNYGYTF.

For the CDR3, the DNA is TGTGCCAGCTCACCACCCGTAGCGGGAGGGCCGAACACCGGGGAGCTGTTTTTT. Translated: CASSPPVAGGPNTGELFF. This chain connects TRBV18 to TRBJ2-2, with 11 bases matching TRBD2. Germline V gene lookup returns CDR1 KGHSH and CDR2 LQKENI. The CDR3 is made up of 18 amino acids. The V and J ends lost 0 bases and 0 bases, in that order; junction bases with no gene match: 3.

This clone was observed a few times. V usage is TRBV6-6 and J usage is TRBJ2-6; possibly TRBD2 for D (6 bases). This CDR3 spans 19 amino acids. CDR1 MNHNY and CDR2 SVGAGI come from the germline V gene (reference sequence). V lost 5 bases and J 2 bases, leaving 22 bases between the germline ends. The CDR3 DNA is TGTGCCAGCAGTCCTCGGTGGGGGACTTTTGGTGCTGGGGCCAACGTCCTGACTTTC. The encoded protein is CASSPRWGTFGAGANVLTF.

This clone was seen only once. This chain links TRBV24-1 with TRBJ1-2; 8 bases agree with TRBD1. CDR1 is KGHDR and CDR2 is SFDVKD in the germline V gene. CDR3 length equals 13 residues. Germline trimming cut 8 bases from V and 2 bases from J; bases unmatched to any gene: 3. The CDR3 nucleotides are TGTGCCACCAAAGGACAGGGAAACTATGGCTACACCTTC. This codes for CATKGQGNYGYTF.

The J gene is TRBJ1-5, the V gene TRBV6-5; unclear D gene. CDR3 size: 15 residues. From germline, CDR1 is MNHEY and CDR2 SVGAGI. The V and J ends lost 6 bases and 4 bases respectively, with 16 bases between them. CDR3 nucleotide sequence: TGTGCCAGCAGAGTTACAGAAGCATGGAATCAGCCCCAGCATTTT. Translation: CASRVTEAWNQPQHF.

This clone was observed once. V usage is TRBV28 and J usage is TRBJ2-3; 9 nucleotides line up with TRBD1. The CDR3 length is 16 residues. Germline V gene sequence: CDR1 MDHEN, CDR2 SYDVKM. The ends lost 5 bases at V and 2 bases at J; junction bases unmatched: 8. Written as DNA, the CDR3 is TGTGCCAGCAGTCGCCCGGGACAGGGATACACAGATACGCAGTATTTT. Translating gives CASSRPGQGYTDTQYF. The full variable domain, in which reference TRBV28 and TRBJ2-3 provide the parts outside the CDR3, is DVKVTQSSRYLVKRTGEKVFLECVQDMDHENMFWYRQDPGLGLRLIYFSYDVKMKEKGDIPEGYSVSREKKERFSLILESASTNQTSMYLCASSRPGQGYTDTQYFGPGTRLTVL.

This clone has a handful of counts. The rearrangement joins TRBV11-3 to TRBJ2-1; tentative D call: TRBD1 (6 bases). The ends were cut back, 5 bases at V and 7 bases at J, with 9 bases in the middle. This CDR3 is 12 amino acids long. Germline lookup yields CDR1 SGHNT and CDR2 YENEEA. The CDR3 protein is CASSNRVNEQFF. CDR3 DNA sequence: TGTGCCAGCAGCAACAGGGTGAATGAGCAGTTCTTC.